This is a list of T cell receptor beta chains from one sample in a study of radiotherapy plus CTLA-4 blockade in lung cancer. Some clones are missing from TCRdb's copy, which holds only in-frame ones; the method was immunoSEQ multiplex PCR. In the table there are 45,000 or so clones, roughly 84% of which are singletons. The sample was peripheral blood, taken from a patient treated with radiotherapy plus ipilimumab. These receptor sequences come from a human donor with non-small cell lung cancer whose response to radiotherapy plus ipilimumab could not be evaluated. The CDR3 runs from the conserved cysteine through the conserved F or W. The D gene is left open where the match is weak. Size tells how often a clone was seen (once, few, many) or the class of an expanded clone, and some rows leave it out.

V gene	J gene	clone size	D gene	CDR3 protein	CDR3 DNA
TRBV30	TRBJ2-3	.	TRBD2	CAWSLSGTDTQYF	TGTGCCTGGAGCCTTAGCGGGACAGATACGCAGTATTTT
TRBV11-2	TRBJ1-1	.	TRBD1	CASSLTGWKTEAFF	TGTGCCAGCAGCTTGACAGGGTGGAAAACTGAAGCTTTCTTT
TRBV19	TRBJ1-3	.	.	CASKNLDSLSGNTIYF	TGTGCCAGTAAAAATTTGGACAGCCTCTCTGGAAACACCATATATTTT
TRBV19	TRBJ2-7	.	.	CASREQGPLGEQYF	TGTGCCAGTAGAGAACAGGGACCCCTCGGAGAGCAGTACTTC
TRBV6-1	TRBJ2-1	.	TRBD2	CASSFLAGRNEQFF	TGTGCCAGCAGTTTTCTAGCGGGGAGGAATGAGCAGTTCTTC
TRBV19	TRBJ2-1	.	TRBD2	CASNSVGGAYNEQFF	TGTGCCAGTAACAGTGTCGGGGGGGCTTACAATGAGCAGTTCTTC
TRBV5-4	TRBJ1-3	.	.	CASSSAEAGPIGNTIYF	TGTGCCAGCAGCTCAGCGGAGGCCGGCCCCATTGGAAACACCATATATTTT
TRBV6-5	TRBJ1-2	few	TRBD1	CASSFDRESYGYTF	TGTGCCAGCAGCTTCGACAGGGAGAGCTATGGCTACACCTTC
TRBV18	TRBJ2-3	.	TRBD1	CASSPTGGSTDTQYF	TGTGCCAGCTCACCGACAGGGGGCAGCACAGATACGCAGTATTTT
TRBV28	TRBJ1-4	once	.	CASSFFRGEKLFF	TGTGCCAGCAGTTTTTTCAGGGGTGAAAAACTGTTTTTT
TRBV19	TRBJ1-2	.	TRBD1	CASSTGGYGYTF	TGTGCCAGTAGTACAGGGGGCTATGGCTACACCTTC
TRBV2	TRBJ2-1	.	.	CASRTGGAYNEQFF	TGTGCCAGCAGAACAGGGGGGGCCTACAATGAGCAGTTCTTC
TRBV7-2	TRBJ1-2	.	.	CASSPITGSFYGYTF	TGTGCCAGCAGCCCCATCACAGGGTCCTTTTATGGCTACACCTTC